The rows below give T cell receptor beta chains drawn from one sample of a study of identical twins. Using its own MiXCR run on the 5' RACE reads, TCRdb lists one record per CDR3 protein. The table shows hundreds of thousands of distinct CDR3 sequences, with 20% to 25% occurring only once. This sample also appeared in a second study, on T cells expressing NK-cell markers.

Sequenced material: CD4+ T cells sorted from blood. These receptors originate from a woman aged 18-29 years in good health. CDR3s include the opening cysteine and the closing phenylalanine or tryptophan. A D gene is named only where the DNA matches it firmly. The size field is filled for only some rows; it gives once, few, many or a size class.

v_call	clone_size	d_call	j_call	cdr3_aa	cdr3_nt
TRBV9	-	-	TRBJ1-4	CASTVGGAQDEKLFF	TGTGCCAGCACCGTAGGGGGGGCGCAGGACGAAAAACTGTTTTTT
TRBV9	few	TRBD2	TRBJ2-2	CASSGLAEGRTGELFF	TGTGCCAGCAGCGGTCTAGCGGAGGGGAGGACCGGGGAGCTGTTTTTT
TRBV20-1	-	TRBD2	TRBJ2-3	CSARDQREGTDTQYF	TGCAGTGCTAGAGATCAGCGGGAGGGCACAGATACGCAGTATTTT
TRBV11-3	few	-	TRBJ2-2	CASSFAGTDNTGELFF	TGTGCCAGCAGCTTTGCCGGGACGGATAACACCGGGGAGCTGTTTTTT
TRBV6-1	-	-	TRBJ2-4	CASSLSGMAKNIQYF	TGTGCCAGCAGTCTCTCAGGGATGGCCAAAAACATTCAGTACTTC
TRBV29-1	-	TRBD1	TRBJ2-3	CSVEDAGGTDTQYF	TGCAGCGTTGAAGACGCAGGGGGAACAGATACGCAGTATTTT
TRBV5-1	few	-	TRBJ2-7	CASSATGTSYEQYF	TGCGCCAGCAGCGCCACAGGGACCTCCTACGAGCAGTACTTC
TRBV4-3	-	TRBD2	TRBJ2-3	CASSSLTSMTDTQYF	TGCGCCAGCAGCTCCCTGACTAGCATGACAGATACGCAGTATTTT
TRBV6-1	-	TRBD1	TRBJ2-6	CASKTGGGSGANVLTF	TGTGCCAGCAAGACAGGGGGGGGGTCTGGGGCCAACGTCCTGACTTTC
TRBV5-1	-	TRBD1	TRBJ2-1	CASSLAYRGSDNEQFF	TGCGCCAGCAGCTTGGCCTACAGGGGAAGTGACAATGAGCAGTTCTTC
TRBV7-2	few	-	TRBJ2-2	CASTTDGTNTGELFF	TGTGCCAGCACCACCGACGGAACAAACACCGGGGAGCTGTTTTTT
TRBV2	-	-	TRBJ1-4	CASSEWGGRNEKLFF	TGTGCCAGCAGTGAATGGGGGGGTCGTAATGAAAAACTGTTTTTT
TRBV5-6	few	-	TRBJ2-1	CASSLLALDEQFF	TGTGCCAGCAGCTTACTAGCTTTGGATGAGCAGTTCTTC
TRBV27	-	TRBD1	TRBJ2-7	CASRLQGLGAYEQYF	TGTGCCAGCAGGTTACAGGGGCTAGGGGCCTACGAGCAGTACTTC
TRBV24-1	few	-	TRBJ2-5	CATRSSRGETQYF	TGTGCCACCAGATCAAGCAGGGGAGAGACCCAGTACTTC
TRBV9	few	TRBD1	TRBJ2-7	CASSLRTGGGQYF	TGTGCCAGCAGCCTCCGGACAGGGGGAGGGCAGTACTTC
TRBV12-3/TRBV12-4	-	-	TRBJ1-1	CASTQTNTEAFF	TGTGCCAGCACTCAGACGAACACTGAAGCTTTCTTT
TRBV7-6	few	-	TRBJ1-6	CASSSWAPGDNSPLHF	TGTGCCAGCAGCTCCTGGGCGCCAGGAGATAATTCACCCCTCCACTTT
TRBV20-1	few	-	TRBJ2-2	CSATDGFTGELFF	TGCAGTGCTACCGACGGTTTCACCGGGGAGCTGTTTTTT
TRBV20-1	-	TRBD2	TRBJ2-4	CSANPGASGKYIQYF	TGCAGTGCCAATCCAGGGGCTAGCGGGAAGTACATTCAGTACTTC
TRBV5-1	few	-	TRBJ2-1	CASRPDREGQFF	TGCGCCAGCAGACCAGACAGGGAGGGGCAGTTCTTC
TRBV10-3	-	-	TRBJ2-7	CAISESRGYEQYF	TGTGCCATCAGTGAGTCCAGAGGTTACGAGCAGTACTTC
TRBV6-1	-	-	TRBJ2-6	CASSEEWMMSGANVLTF	TGTGCCAGCAGTGAAGAGTGGATGATGAGCGGGGCCAACGTCCTGACTTTC
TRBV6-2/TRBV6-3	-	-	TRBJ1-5	CASYVFEPQHF	TGTGCCAGTTACGTGTTCGAGCCCCAGCATTTT
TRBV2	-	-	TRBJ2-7	CASGYRGSSYEQYF	TGTGCCAGCGGGTACCGGGGGAGCTCCTACGAGCAGTACTTC
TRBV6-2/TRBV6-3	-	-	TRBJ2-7	CASSYAGSSYEQYF	TGTGCCAGCAGTTACGCGGGTAGCTCCTACGAGCAGTACTTC
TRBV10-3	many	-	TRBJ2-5	CAISDQETQYF	TGTGCCATCAGTGACCAAGAGACCCAGTACTTC
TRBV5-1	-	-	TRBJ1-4	CASSLYSGPDEKLFF	TGCGCCAGCAGCTTATATTCGGGGCCAGATGAAAAACTGTTTTTT
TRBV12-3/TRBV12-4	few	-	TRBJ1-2	CASSLLGPYGYTF	TGTGCCAGCAGTTTATTGGGCCCATATGGCTACACCTTC
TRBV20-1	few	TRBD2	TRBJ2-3	CSATGTRVPDTQYF	TGCAGTGCGACCGGGACTAGGGTACCAGATACGCAGTATTTT
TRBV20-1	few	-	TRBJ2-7	CSARGYNPNHEQYF	TGCAGTGCCCGGGGGTACAATCCGAATCACGAGCAGTACTTC
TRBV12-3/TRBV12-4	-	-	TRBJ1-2	CASSLGGVSGYTF	TGTGCCAGCAGTTTAGGGGGAGTGAGTGGCTACACCTTC
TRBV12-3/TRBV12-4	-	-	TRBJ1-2	CASSVDVYGYTF	TGTGCCAGCAGTGTGGACGTCTATGGCTACACCTTC
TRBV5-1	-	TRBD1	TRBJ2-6	CASSYRGPNSSGANVLTF	TGCGCCAGCAGTTACAGGGGGCCGAACAGCTCTGGGGCCAACGTCCTGACTTTC
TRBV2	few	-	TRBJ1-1	CASSEGYRPEAFF	TGTGCCAGCAGTGAAGGCTACAGGCCTGAAGCTTTCTTT
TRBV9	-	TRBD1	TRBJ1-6	CASSAYAGGGSPLHF	TGTGCCAGCAGCGCTTATGCAGGGGGCGGTTCACCCCTCCACTTT
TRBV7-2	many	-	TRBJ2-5	CASSLAVSETQYF	TGTGCCAGCAGCTTAGCAGTGAGCGAGACCCAGTACTTC
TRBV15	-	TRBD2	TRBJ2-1	CATSVGTRGWSPYNEQFF	TGTGCCACCAGCGTAGGGACTAGGGGATGGAGTCCCTACAATGAGCAGTTCTTC
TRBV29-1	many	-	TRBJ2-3	CSVEKGRDTQYF	TGCAGCGTTGAAAAGGGGAGAGATACGCAGTATTTT
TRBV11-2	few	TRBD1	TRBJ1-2	CASSSANRRGEKGYTF	TGTGCCAGCAGCTCGGCTAACCGCAGGGGGGAAAAGGGCTACACCTTC
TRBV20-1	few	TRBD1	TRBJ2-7	CSANRQGAGEQYF	TGCAGTGCCAACCGACAGGGGGCGGGAGAGCAGTACTTC
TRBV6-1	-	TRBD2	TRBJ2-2	CARGDYLTGELFF	TGTGCCAGAGGGGACTACCTAACCGGGGAGCTGTTTTTT
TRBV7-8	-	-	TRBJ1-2	CASSPKGPSYGYTF	TGTGCCAGCAGCCCTAAGGGACCCAGCTATGGCTACACCTTC
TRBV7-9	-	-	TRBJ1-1	CASRSGGNTEAFF	TGTGCCAGCAGGTCCGGGGGGAACACTGAAGCTTTCTTT
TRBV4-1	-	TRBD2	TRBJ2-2	CASSHDPGLAGNTGELFF	TGCGCCAGCAGCCACGACCCGGGACTAGCGGGTAACACCGGGGAGCTGTTTTTT
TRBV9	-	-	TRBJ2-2	CASSVEGETGELFF	TGTGCCAGCAGCGTAGAGGGGGAAACCGGGGAGCTGTTTTTT
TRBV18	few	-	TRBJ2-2	CASSPQGHNTGELFF	TGTGCCAGCTCACCACAGGGACATAACACCGGGGAGCTGTTTTTT
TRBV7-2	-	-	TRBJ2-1	CASSLTGTLSGVNEQFF	TGTGCCAGCAGCTTAACCGGGACACTCAGCGGGGTCAATGAGCAGTTCTTC
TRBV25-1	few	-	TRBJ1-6	CASSESGGALHF	TGTGCCAGCAGTGAATCCGGTGGGGCCCTCCACTTT
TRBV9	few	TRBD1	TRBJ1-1	CASSATGDTEAFF	TGTGCCAGCAGCGCGACAGGGGACACTGAAGCTTTCTTT
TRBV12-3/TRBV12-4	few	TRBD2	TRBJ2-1	CASSLRASGRANEQFF	TGTGCCAGCAGTTTACGGGCTAGCGGGAGGGCCAATGAGCAGTTCTTC
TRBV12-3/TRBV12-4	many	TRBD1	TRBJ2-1	CASSLSGGYNEQFF	TGTGCCAGCAGCTTGTCAGGGGGATACAATGAGCAGTTCTTC
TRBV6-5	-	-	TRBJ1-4	CASSYGGTGDEKLFF	TGTGCCAGCAGTTACGGGGGGACGGGGGATGAAAAACTGTTTTTT
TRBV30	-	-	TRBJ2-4	CAWRKGMDIQYF	TGTGCCTGGAGGAAAGGGATGGACATTCAGTACTTC
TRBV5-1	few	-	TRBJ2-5	CASSDGLGGQETQYF	TGCGCCAGCAGCGACGGATTGGGAGGCCAAGAGACCCAGTACTTC